The clone carrying this TCR beta chain was counted only a few times. Its antigen is still unknown. TCRdb fed the RT-PCR reads into MiXCR, producing one record per CDR3 protein. Of 610,000 or so distinct CDR3 sequences in the sample, 11% to 15% were seen once. This record comes from a study of response to subunit inactivated influenza vaccine. The germline CDR1 and CDR2 sequences are DFQATT and SNEGSKA (reference sequence). V was clipped by 2 bases and J by 4 bases; unmatched bases: 4. The CDR3 is made up of 15 amino acids. Whole-study results and caveats: Seasonal influenza vaccination, on each occasion, was suggested by the authors to recruit few new T cells.

Sequenced here: PBMCs from blood, sampled less than 13 days after vaccination. This clonotype was sampled from a man aged 45-65 years who received an inactivated influenza vaccine. The chain links TRBV20-1 to TRBJ2-1; 11 nucleotides agree with TRBD2. The CDR3 here is CSARPGTSGYNEQFF. CDR3 nucleotides: TGCAGTGCTAGACCCGGGACTAGCGGTTACAATGAGCAGTTCTTC.